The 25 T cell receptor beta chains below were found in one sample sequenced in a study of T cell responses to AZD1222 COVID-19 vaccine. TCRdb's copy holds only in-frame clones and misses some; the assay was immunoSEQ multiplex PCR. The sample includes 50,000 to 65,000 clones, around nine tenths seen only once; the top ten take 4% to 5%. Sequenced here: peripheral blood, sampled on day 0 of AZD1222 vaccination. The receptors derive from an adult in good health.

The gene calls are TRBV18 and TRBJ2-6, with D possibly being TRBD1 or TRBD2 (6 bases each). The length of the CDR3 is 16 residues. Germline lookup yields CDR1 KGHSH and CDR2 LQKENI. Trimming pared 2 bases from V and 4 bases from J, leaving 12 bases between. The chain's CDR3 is CASSPGGLAGANVLTF. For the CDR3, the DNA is TGTGCCAGCTCACCAGGGGGGCTGGCAGGGGCCAACGTCCTGACTTTC.

The CDR3 reads CASSRRGKRTDTQYF. CDR3 in DNA: TGTGCCAGCAGCCGGCGGGGGAAAAGGACAGATACGCAGTATTTT. V is TRBV2 and J is TRBJ2-3; 7 nucleotides match TRBD2. V was clipped by 6 bases and J by 3 bases; unmatched bases: 9. Per germline, CDR1 SNHLY and CDR2 FYNNEI. This CDR3 contains 15 residues.

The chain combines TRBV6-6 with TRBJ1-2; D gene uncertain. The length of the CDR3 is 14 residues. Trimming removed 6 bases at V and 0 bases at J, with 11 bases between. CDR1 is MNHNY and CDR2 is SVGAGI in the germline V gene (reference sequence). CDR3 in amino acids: CASSPGRSNYGYTF. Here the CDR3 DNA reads TGTGCCAGCAGCCCCGGGAGATCTAACTATGGCTACACCTTC.

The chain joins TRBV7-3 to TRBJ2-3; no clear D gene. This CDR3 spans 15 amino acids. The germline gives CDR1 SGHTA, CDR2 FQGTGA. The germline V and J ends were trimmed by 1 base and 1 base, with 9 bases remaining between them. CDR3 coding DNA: TGTGCCAGCAGCTTAAAGCCGAGAGGCACAGATACGCAGTATTTT. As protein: CASSLKPRGTDTQYF.

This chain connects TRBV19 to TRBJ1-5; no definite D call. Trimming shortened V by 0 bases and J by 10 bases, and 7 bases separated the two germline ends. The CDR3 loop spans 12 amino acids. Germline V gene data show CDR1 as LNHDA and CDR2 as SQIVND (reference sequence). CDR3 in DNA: TGTGCCAGTAGTATAGAAGGCAGTCCCCAGCATTTT. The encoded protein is CASSIEGSPQHF.

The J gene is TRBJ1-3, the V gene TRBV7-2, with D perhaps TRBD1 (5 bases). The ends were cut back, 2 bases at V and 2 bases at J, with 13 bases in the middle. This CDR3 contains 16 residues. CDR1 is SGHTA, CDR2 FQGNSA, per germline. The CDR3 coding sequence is TGTGCCAGCAGCTTACTCCCAGGGTTCCCTGGAAACACCATATATTTT. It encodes CASSLLPGFPGNTIYF. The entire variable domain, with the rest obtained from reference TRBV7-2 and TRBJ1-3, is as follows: GAGVSQSPSNKVTEKGKDVELRCDPISGHTALYWYRQSLGQGLEFLIYFQGNSAPDKSGLPSDRFSAERTGGSVSTLTIQRTQQEDSAVYLCASSLLPGFPGNTIYFGEGSWLTVV.

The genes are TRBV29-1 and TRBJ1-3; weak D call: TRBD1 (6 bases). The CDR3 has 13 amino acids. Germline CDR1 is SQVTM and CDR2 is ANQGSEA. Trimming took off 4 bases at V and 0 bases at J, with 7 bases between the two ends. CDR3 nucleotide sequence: TGCAGCGTTGGGACAGACTCTGGAAACACCATATATTTT. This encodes CSVGTDSGNTIYF.

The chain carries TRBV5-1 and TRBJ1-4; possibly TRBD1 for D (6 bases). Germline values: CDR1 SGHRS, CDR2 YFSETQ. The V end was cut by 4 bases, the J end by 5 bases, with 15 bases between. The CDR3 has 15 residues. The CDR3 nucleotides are TGCGCCAGCAGCAAGGTACAGGGTCAAAATGAAAAACTGTTTTTT. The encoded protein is CASSKVQGQNEKLFF.

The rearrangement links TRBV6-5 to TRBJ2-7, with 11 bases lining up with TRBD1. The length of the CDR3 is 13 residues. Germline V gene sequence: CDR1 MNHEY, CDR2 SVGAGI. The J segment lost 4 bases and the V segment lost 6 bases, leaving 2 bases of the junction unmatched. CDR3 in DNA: TGTGCCAGCAGGCGGGACAGGGGGTACGAGCAGTACTTC. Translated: CASRRDRGYEQYF.

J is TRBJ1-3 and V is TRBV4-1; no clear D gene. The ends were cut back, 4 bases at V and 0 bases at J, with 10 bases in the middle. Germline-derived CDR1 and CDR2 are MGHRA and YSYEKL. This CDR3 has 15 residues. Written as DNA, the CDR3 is TGCGCCAGCAGCCGGTCAGAAGTCTCTGGAAACACCATATATTTT. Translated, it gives CASSRSEVSGNTIYF.

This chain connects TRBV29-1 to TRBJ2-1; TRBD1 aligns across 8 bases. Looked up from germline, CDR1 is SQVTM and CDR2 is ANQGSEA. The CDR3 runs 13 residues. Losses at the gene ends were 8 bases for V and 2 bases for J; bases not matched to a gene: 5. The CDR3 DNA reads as TGCAGCTCGTGGACAGGGCCCTACAATGAGCAGTTCTTC. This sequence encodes CSSWTGPYNEQFF.

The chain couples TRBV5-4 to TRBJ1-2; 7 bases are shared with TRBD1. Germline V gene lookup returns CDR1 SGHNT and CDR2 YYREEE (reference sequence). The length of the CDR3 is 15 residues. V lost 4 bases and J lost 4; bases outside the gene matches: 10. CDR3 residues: CASSQGSDRVYGYTF. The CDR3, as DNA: TGTGCCAGCAGCCAAGGGAGCGACAGGGTCTATGGCTACACCTTC.

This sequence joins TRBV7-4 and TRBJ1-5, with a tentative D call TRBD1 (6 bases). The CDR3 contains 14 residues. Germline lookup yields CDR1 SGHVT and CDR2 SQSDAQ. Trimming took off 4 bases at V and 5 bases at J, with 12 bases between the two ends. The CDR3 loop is CASSSTGLDQPQHF. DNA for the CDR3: TGTGCCAGCAGCTCTACAGGGTTAGATCAGCCCCAGCATTTT.

CDR3 coding DNA: TGTGCCAGCAGCCAAGGGACCCATACCTACAATGAGCAGTTCTTC. This sequence encodes CASSQGTHTYNEQFF. The chain has TRBV3-1 (or the pseudogene TRBV3-2) and TRBJ2-1; the D is unclear. This CDR3 is 15 amino acids long. Germline V gene data show CDR1 as LGHDT and CDR2 as YNNKEL (reference sequence). V dropped 1 base and J dropped 2 bases, with 9 bases sitting between them.

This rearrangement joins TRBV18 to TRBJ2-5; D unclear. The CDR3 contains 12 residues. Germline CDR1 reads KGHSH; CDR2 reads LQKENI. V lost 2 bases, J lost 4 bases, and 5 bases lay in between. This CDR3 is CASSPDGETQYF. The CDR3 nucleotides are TGTGCCAGCTCACCAGATGGAGAGACCCAGTACTTC.

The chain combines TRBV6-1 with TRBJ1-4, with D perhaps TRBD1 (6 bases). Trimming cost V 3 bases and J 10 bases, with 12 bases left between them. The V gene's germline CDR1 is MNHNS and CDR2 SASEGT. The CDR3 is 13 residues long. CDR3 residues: CASSDLQGGKLFF. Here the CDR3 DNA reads TGTGCCAGCAGTGATCTACAGGGTGGAAAACTGTTTTTT.

The CDR3 coding sequence is TGTGCCAGTAGAGGGGGGACAGGTGATTGGAGGGACACTGAAGCTTTCTTT. It yields the protein CASRGGTGDWRDTEAFF. This chain links TRBV19 with TRBJ1-1; 8 bases line up with TRBD1. The length of the CDR3 is 17 residues. Germline values: CDR1 LNHDA, CDR2 SQIVND (reference sequence). Trimming cost V 6 bases and J 3 bases; bases outside gene matches: 15.

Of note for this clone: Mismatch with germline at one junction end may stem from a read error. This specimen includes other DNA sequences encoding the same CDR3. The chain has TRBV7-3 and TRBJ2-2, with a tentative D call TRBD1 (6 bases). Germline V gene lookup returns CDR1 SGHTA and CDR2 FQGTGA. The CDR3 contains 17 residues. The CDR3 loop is CASSPLESRGNTGELFF. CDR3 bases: TGTGCCAGCAGCCCCCTCGAGTCCAGGGGCAACACCGGGGAACTGTTTTTT.

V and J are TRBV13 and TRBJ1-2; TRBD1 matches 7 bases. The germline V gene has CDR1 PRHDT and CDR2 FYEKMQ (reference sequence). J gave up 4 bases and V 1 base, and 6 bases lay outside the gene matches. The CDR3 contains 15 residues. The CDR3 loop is CASSLVLQGSYGYTF. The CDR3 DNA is TGTGCCAGCAGCTTAGTACTACAGGGGTCCTATGGCTACACCTTC.

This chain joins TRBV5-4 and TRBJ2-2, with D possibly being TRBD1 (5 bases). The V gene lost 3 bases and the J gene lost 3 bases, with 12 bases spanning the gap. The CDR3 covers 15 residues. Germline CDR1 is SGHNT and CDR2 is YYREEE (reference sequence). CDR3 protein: CASSSLSRDTGELFF. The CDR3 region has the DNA TGTGCCAGCAGCTCATTAAGCAGGGACACCGGGGAGCTGTTTTTT.

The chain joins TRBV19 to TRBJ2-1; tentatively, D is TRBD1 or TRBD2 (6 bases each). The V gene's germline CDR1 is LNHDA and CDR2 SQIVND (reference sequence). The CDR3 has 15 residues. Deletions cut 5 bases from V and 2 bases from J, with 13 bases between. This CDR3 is CASSYEGGPYNEQFF. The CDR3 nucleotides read TGTGCCAGTAGTTATGAAGGGGGGCCCTACAATGAGCAGTTCTTC.

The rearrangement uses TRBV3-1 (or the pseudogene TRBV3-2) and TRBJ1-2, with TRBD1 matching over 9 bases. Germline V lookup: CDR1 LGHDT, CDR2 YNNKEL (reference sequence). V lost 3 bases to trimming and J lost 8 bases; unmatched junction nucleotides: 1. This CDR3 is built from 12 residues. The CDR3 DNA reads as TGTGCCAGCAGCCAGGGACAGGGCGGCTACACCTTC. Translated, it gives CASSQGQGGYTF.

CDR3 loop: CASSFQRGGNTGELFF. The CDR3 coding sequence is TGTGCCAGCAGCTTTCAGCGGGGGGGAAACACCGGGGAGCTGTTTTTT. The chain carries TRBV5-4 and TRBJ2-2; TRBD2 agrees at 10 bases. Germline assignment: CDR1 SGHNT and CDR2 YYREEE (reference sequence). This CDR3 is 16 amino acids long. The ends lost 2 bases at V and 2 bases at J; junction bases unmatched: 3.

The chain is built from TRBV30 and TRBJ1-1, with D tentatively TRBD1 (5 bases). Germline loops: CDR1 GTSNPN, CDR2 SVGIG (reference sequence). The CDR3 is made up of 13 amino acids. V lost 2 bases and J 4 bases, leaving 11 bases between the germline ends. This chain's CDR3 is CAWSSQGSTEAFF. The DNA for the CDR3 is TGTGCCTGGAGTTCTCAGGGAAGCACTGAAGCTTTCTTT.

The CDR3 sequence: CASSYFGRDYGYTF. The DNA of the CDR3 is TGTGCCAGCAGTTACTTTGGCAGGGACTATGGCTACACCTTC. V and J are TRBV6-5 and TRBJ1-2, with a possible D match to TRBD1 (5 bases). Germline assignment: CDR1 MNHEY and CDR2 SVGAGI. V dropped 1 base and J dropped 3 bases, with 9 bases sitting between them. The CDR3 is made up of 14 amino acids.